The sequence of this TCR beta chain was determined in a study of tumor-infiltrating lymphocytes in primary liver carcinoma. Study-wide context: Treatment of the patients' primary liver carcinoma consisted of surgical resection.

General study results and limits: It was tumor-adjacent and tumor-blood pairs that overlapped less than tumor region pairs did.

Constant-region priming of around 500 ng total RNA yielded TCR beta cDNA. Investigators got TCR beta libraries out of three nested multiplex PCR rounds, done with slightly modified ARM-PCR. The first two PCR rounds used TRBV1-TRBV30 forward primers with a C-beta reverse primer, about 10 cycles each. TCRdb itself ran the multiplex PCR reads through MiXCR, one entry per CDR3 protein. The sample carries hundreds of thousands of distinct CDR3 sequences, more than 55% recorded once. In this sample, this clonotype turned up a few times. As yet, its antigen is unknown. Germline DNA was extracted too, while blood RNA derived from unsorted whole blood. Patients in the cohort were treatment-naive and living with chronic HBV infection. In germline, CDR1 is LGHNT, CDR2 FRNRAP. Deletions cut 6 bases from V and 7 bases from J, with 11 bases between. This CDR3 contains 12 residues.

The receptor was isolated from a woman in her 30s with primary liver carcinoma and hepatitis B virus infection. The specimen sequenced was peripheral blood. The chain uses TRBV12-5 and TRBJ2-3; D is perhaps TRBD2 (5 bases). CDR3 sequence reads: CASGPGKNTQYF. The CDR3 nucleotides are TGTGCTAGTGGCCCCGGGAAGAATACGCAGTATTTT. Variable domain in full (rest from reference TRBV12-5 and TRBJ2-3): DARVTQTPRHKVTEMGQEVTMRCQPILGHNTVFWYRQTMMQGLELLAYFRNRAPLDDSGMPKDRFSAEMPDATLATLKIQPSEPRDSAVYFCASGPGKNTQYFGPGTRLTVL.